Given below is one T cell receptor beta chain in context. CDR1 and CDR2 from the germline V gene are SQVTM and ANQGSEA. This CDR3 has 15 residues. V was cut by 6 bases and J by 0 bases, with 14 bases left in between. Everyone who took part was roughly 18 to 90 years old, and they came from about two dozen US areas. Participant reports of clinical history set cohort assignment. This sample is drawn from a study of blood T cell repertoires in COVID-19. Study context: The analysed material was cDNA or gDNA that came from T cells, B-cell-depleted T cells, or PBMCs.

Clones were read by immunoSEQ multiplex PCR, and TCRdb kept only the in-frame ones, dropping some. The table lists 140,000 to 150,000 clones, over 80% of them singletons. Sequencing input: PBMCs or T cells enriched from blood (not recorded which). The gene calls are TRBV29-1 and TRBJ2-2; no clear D. This sequence was found in a woman aged 45-59 years who had been exposed to COVID-19. The CDR3 region is CSVNVGVANTGELFF. The DNA of the CDR3 is TGCAGCGTGAACGTCGGAGTCGCGAACACCGGGGAGCTGTTTTTT.